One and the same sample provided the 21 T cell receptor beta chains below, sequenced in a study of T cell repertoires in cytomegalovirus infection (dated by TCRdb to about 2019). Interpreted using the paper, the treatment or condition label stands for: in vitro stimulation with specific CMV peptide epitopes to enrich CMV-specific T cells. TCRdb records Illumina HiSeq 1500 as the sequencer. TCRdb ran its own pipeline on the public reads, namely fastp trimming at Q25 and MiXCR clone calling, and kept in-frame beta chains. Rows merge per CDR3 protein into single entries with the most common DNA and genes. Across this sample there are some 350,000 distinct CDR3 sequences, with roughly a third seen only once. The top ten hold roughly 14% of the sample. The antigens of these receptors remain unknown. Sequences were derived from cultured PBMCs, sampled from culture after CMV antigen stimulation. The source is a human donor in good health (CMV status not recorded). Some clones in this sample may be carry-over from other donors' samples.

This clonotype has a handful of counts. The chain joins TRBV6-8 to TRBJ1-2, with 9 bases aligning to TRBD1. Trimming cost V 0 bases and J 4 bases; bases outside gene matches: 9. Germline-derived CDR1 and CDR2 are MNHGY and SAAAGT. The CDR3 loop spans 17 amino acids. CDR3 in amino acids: CASSYSHLLGQGYGYTF. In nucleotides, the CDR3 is TGTGCCAGCAGTTACTCGCACTTACTGGGACAGGGCTATGGCTACACCTTC.

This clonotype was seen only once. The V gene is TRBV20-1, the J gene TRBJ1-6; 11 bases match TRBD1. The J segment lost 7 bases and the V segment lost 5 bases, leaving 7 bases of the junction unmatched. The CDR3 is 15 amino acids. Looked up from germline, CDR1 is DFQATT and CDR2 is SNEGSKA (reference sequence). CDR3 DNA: TGCAGTGCTTGGCCGGGACAGGGGGAAAATTCACCCCTCCACTTT. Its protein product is CSAWPGQGENSPLHF.

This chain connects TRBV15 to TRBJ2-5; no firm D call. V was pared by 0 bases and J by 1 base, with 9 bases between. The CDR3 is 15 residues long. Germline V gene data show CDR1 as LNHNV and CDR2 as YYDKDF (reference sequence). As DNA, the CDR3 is TGTGCCACCAGCAGAGATGGACCAACCCAAGAGACCCAGTACTTC. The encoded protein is CATSRDGPTQETQYF.

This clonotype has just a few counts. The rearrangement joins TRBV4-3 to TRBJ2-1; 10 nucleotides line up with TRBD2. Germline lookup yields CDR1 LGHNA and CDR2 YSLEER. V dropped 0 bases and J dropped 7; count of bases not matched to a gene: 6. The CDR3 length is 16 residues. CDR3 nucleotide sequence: TGCGCCAGCAGCCAAGATCTAGCGGGAGCTAGGAATGAGCAGTTCTTC. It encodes CASSQDLAGARNEQFF.

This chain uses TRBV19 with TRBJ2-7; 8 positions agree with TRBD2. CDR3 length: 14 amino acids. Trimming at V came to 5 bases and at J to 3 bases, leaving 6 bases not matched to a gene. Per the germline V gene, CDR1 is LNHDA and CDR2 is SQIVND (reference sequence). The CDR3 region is CASSGSGLVYEQYF. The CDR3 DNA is TGTGCCAGTAGTGGGTCGGGACTAGTCTACGAGCAGTACTTC.

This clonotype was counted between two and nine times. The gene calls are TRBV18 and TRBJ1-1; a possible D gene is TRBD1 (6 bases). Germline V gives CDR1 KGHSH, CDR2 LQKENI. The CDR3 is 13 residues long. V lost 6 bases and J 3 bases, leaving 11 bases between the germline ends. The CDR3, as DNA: TGTGCCAGCTCGCCCAACAGGGACACTGAAGCTTTCTTT. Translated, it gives CASSPNRDTEAFF.

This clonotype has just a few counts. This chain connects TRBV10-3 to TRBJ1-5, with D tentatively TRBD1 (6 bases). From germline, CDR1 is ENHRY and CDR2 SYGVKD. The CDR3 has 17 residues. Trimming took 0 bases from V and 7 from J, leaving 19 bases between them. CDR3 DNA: TGTGCCATCAGTGAGTCGACAGCGGGGGCAGGTTACCAGCCCCAGCATTTT. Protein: CAISESTAGAGYQPQHF.

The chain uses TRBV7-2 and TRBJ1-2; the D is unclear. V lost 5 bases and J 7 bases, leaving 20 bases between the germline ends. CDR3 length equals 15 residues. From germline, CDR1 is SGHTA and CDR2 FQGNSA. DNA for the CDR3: TGTGCCAGCAGCCCGTCGATAGTGGCAATCCCTGGCTACACCTTC. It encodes CASSPSIVAIPGYTF.

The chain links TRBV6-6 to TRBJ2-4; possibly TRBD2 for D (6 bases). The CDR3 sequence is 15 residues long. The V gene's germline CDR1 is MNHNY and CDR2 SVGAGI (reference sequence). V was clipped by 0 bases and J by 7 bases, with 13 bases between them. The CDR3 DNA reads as TGTGCCAGCAGTTACTCTGCTAGCGAAGGGAACATTCAGTACTTC. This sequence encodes CASSYSASEGNIQYF.

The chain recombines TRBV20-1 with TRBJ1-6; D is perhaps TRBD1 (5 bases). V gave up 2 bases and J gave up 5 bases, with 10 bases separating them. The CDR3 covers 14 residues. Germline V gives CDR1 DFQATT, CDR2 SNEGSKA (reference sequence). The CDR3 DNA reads TGCAGTGCTAGATACGACAGCCATAATTCACCCCTCCACTTT. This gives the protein CSARYDSHNSPLHF.

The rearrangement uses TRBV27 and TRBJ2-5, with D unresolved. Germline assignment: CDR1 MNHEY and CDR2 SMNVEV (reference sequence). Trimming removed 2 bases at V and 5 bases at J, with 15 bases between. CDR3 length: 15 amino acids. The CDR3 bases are TGTGCCAGCAGTTTAAGCCCAGGCCGTGAGGAGACCCAGTACTTC. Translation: CASSLSPGREETQYF.

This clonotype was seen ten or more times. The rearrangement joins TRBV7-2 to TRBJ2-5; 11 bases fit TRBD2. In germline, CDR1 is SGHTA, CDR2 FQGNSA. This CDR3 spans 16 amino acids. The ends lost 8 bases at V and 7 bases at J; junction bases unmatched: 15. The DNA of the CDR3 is TGTGCCAGCGCAGTAGAACGGTTAGCGGGAGGGGTGACCCAGTACTTC. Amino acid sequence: CASAVERLAGGVTQYF.

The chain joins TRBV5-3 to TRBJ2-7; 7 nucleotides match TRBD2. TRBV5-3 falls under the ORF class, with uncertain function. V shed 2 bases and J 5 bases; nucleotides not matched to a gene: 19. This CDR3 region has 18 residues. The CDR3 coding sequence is TGTGCCAGAAGCTTATCGCGGCGGGAGTTTGGAGTCGGCGACGAGCAGTACTTC. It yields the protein CARSLSRREFGVGDEQYF.

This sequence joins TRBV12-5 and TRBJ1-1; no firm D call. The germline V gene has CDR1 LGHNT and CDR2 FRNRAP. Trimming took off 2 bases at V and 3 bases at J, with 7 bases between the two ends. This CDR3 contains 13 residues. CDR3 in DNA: TGTGCTAGTGGTTTGACCTTGGACACTGAAGCTTTCTTT. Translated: CASGLTLDTEAFF.

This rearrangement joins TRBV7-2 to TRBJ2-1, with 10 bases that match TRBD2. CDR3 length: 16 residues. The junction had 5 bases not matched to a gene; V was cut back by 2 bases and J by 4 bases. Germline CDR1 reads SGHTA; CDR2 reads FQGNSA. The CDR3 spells CASSLTGTSVYNEQFF. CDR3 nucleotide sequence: TGTGCCAGCAGCTTAACCGGGACTAGCGTTTACAATGAGCAGTTCTTC.

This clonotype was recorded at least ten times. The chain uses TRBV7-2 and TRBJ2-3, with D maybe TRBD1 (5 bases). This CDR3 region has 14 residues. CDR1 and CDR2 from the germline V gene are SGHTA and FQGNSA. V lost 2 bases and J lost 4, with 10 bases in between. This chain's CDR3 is CASSLTGSPDTQYF. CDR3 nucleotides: TGTGCCAGCAGCTTAACAGGTTCACCAGATACGCAGTATTTT.

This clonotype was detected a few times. In DNA form, the CDR3 reads TGCAGTGCTAGGGAATGGCGCAATGAGCAGTTCTTC. Residues: CSAREWRNEQFF. This chain links TRBV20-1 with TRBJ2-1; D gene uncertain. V shed 3 bases and J shed 6 bases, with 9 bases lying between them. Per germline, CDR1 DFQATT and CDR2 SNEGSKA (reference sequence). This CDR3 is 12 amino acids long.

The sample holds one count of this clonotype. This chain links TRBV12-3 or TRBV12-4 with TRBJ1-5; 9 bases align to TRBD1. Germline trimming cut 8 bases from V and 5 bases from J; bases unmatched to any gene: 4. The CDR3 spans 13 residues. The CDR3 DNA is TGTGCCAGCGGTAGACAGGGGGATCAGCCCCAGCATTTT. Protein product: CASGRQGDQPQHF.

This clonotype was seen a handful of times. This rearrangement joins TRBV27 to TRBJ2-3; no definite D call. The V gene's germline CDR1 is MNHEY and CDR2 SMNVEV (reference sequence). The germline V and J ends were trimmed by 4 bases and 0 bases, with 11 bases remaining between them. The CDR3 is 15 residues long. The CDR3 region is CASSYWQFSTDTQYF. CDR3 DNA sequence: TGTGCCAGCAGTTATTGGCAGTTTAGCACAGATACGCAGTATTTT.

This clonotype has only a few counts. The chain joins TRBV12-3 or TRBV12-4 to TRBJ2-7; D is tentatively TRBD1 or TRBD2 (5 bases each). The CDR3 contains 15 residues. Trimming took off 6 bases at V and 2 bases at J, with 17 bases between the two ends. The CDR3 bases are TGTGCCAGCAGCTCGAAGTCAGGGACGGCCTACGAGCAGTACTTC. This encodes CASSSKSGTAYEQYF.

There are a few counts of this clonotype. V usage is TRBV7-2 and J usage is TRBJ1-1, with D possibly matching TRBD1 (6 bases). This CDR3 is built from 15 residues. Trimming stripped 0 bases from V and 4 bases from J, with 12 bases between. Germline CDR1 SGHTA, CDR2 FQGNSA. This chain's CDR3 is CASSLARLGGTEAFF. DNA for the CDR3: TGTGCCAGCAGCTTAGCGAGACTAGGGGGCACTGAAGCTTTCTTT. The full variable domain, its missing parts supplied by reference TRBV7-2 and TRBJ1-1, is GAGVSQSPSNKVTEKGKDVELRCDPISGHTALYWYRQSLGQGLEFLIYFQGNSAPDKSGLPSDRFSAERTGGSVSTLTIQRTQQEDSAVYLCASSLARLGGTEAFFGQGTRLTVV.